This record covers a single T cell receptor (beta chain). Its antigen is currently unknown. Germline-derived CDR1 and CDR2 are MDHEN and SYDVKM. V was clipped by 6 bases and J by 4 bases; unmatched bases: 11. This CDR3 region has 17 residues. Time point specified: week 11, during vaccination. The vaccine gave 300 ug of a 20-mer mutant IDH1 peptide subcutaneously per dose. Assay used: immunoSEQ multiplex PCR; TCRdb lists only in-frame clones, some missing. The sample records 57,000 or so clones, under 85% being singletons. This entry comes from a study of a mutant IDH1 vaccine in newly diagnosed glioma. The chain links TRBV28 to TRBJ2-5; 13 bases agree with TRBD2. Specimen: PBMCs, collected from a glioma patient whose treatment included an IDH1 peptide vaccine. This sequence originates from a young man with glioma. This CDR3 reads CASSFGTSGVKGETQYF. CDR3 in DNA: TGTGCCAGCAGCTTTGGGACTAGCGGGGTAAAAGGAGAGACCCAGTACTTC. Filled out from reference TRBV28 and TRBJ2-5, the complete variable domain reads DVKVTQSSRYLVKRTGEKVFLECVQDMDHENMFWYRQDPGLGLRLIYFSYDVKMKEKGDIPEGYSVSREKKERFSLILESASTNQTSMYLCASSFGTSGVKGETQYFGPGTRLLVL.